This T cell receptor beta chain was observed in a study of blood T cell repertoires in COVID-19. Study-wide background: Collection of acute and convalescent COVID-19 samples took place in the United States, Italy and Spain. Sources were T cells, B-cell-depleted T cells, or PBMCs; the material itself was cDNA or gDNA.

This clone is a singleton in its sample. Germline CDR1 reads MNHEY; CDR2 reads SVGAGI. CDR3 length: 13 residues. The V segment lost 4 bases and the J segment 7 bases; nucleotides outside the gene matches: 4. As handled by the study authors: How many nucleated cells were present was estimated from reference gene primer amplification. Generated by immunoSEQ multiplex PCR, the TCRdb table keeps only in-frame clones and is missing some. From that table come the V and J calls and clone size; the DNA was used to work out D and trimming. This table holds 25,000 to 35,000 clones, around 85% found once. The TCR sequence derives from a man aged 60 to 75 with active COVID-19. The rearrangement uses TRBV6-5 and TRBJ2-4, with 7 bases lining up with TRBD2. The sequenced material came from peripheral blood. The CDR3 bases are TGTGCCAGCAGTTTGCGGGAGAGGAACATTCAGTACTTC. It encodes CASSLRERNIQYF.